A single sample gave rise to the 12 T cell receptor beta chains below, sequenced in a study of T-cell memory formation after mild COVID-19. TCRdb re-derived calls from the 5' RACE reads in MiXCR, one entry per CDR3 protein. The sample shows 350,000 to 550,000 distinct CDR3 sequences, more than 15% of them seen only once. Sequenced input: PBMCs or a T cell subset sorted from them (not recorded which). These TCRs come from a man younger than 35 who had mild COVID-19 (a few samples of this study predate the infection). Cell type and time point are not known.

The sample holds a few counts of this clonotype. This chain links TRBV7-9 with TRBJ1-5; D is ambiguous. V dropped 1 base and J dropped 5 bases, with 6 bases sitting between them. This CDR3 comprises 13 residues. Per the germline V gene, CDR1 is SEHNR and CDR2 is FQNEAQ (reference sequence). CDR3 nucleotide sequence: TGTGCCAGCAGCTTAGACCCATATCAGCCCCAGCATTTT. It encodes CASSLDPYQPQHF.

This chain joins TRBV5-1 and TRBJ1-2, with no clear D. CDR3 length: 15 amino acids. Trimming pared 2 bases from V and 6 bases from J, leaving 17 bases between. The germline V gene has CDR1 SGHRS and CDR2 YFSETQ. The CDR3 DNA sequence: TGCGCCAGCAGCTTAGATGGCATAATAGGGCATGGCTACACCTTC. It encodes CASSLDGIIGHGYTF. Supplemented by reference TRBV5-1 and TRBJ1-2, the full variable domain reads KAGVTQTPRYLIKTRGQQVTLSCSPISGHRSVSWYQQTPGQGLQFLFEYFSETQRNKGNFPGRFSGRQFSNSRSEMNVSTLELGDSALYLCASSLDGIIGHGYTFGSGTRLTVV.

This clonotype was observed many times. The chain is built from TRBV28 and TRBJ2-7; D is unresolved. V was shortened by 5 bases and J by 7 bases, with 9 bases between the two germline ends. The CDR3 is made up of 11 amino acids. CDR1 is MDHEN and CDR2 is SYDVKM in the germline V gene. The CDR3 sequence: CASSRAGEQYV. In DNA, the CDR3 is TGTGCCAGCAGTCGGGCCGGGGAGCAGTACGTC.

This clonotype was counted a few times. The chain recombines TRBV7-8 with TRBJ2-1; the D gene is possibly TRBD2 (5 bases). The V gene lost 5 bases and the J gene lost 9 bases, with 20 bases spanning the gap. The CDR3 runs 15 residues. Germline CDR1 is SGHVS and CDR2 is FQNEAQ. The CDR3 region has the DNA TGTGCCAGCAGCCCGAGGACTCTTGCGAGTGTTGAGCAGTTCTTC. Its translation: CASSPRTLASVEQFF.

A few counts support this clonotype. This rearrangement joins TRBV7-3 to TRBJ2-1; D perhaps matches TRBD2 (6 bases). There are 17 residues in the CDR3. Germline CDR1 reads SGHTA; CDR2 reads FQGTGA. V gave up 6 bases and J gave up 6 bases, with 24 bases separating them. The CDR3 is CASSSGRTRLYGNEQFF. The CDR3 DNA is TGTGCCAGCAGTTCCGGGAGAACAAGGCTGTACGGCAATGAGCAGTTCTTC. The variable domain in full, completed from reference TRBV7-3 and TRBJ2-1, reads GAGVSQTPSNKVTEKGKYVELRCDPISGHTALYWYRQSLGQGPEFLIYFQGTGAADDSGLPNDRFFAVRPEGSVSTLKIQRTERGDSAVYLCASSSGRTRLYGNEQFFGPGTRLTVL.

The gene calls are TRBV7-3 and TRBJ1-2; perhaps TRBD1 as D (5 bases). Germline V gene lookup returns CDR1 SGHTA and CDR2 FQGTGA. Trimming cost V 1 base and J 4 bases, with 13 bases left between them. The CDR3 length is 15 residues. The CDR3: CASSLMGGEGYGYTF. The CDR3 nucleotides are TGTGCCAGCAGCTTAATGGGGGGAGAGGGCTATGGCTACACCTTC.

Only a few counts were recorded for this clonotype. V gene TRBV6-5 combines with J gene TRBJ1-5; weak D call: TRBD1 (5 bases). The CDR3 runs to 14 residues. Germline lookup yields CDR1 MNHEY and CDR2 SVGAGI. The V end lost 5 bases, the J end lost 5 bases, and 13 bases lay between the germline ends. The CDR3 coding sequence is TGTGCCAGCAGTAAGACAGTCGAATATCAGCCCCAGCATTTT. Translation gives CASSKTVEYQPQHF.

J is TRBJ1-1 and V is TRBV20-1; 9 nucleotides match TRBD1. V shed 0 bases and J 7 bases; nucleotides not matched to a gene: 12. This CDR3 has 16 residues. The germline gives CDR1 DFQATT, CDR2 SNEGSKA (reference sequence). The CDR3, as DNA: TGCAGTGCTAGAGATCTCGTCACAGGGGGCCGGGATGAAGCTTTCTTT. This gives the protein CSARDLVTGGRDEAFF.

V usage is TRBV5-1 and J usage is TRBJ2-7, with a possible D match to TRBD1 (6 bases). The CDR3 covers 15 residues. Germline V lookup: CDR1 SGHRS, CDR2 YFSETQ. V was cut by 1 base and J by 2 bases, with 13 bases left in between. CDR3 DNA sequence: TGCGCCAGCAGCTTGCAGGGGCAAATTGCCTACGAGCAGTACTTC. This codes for CASSLQGQIAYEQYF.

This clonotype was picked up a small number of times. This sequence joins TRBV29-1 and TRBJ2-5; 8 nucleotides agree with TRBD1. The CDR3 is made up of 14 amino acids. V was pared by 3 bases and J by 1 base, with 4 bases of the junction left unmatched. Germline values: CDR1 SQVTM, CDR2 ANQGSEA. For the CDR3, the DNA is TGCAGCGTTGACCGGACAGGGAGCCAAGAGACCCAGTACTTC. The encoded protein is CSVDRTGSQETQYF.

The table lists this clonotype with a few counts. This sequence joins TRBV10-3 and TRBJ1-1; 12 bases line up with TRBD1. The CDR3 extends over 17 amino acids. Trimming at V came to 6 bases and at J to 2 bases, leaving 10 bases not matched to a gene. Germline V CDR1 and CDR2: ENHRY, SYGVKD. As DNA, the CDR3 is TGTGCCATCAGGGGAGCCGGGACAGGGGGCTATAACACTGAAGCTTTCTTT. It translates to CAIRGAGTGGYNTEAFF.

CDR3 region: CASGTRAWGTEAFF. CDR3 DNA: TGTGCCAGCGGCACGAGAGCTTGGGGCACTGAAGCTTTCTTT. The chain uses TRBV6-2 or TRBV6-3 and TRBJ1-1; no clear D. Trimming removed 8 bases at V and 4 bases at J, with 17 bases between. There are 14 residues in the CDR3. Germline values: CDR1 MNHEY, CDR2 SVGEGT.